This T cell receptor (beta chain) was observed in a study of CD8+CD57+ T cells in acquired aplastic anemia (dated by TCRdb to 2016 to 2018). About the investigation overall: Extracted DNA from sorted CD4+ and CD8+ cells averaged approximately 3 ug, ranging from about 0.2 to 30 ug. For healthy donor samples, the average read count was about 10.8 million for CD4+ cells and 11 million to 13 million for CD8+ cells.

TCR repertoires of sorted CD4+ and CD8+ blood T cells from severe aplastic anemia patients and healthy subjects were deep-sequenced in the study. Ficoll-Paque density gradient centrifugation was used to isolate peripheral blood mononuclear cells. Before DNA extraction, CD4+ and CD8+ T cells were sorted with FACS or magnetic beads. Genomic DNA served as template for TCR beta VDJ combination and CDR3 sequence profiling. An Illumina HiSeq 2000 was the platform used for TCR repertoire sequencing. As for the authors' bioinformatics: Repertoire assessment relied on Simpson's diversity index, CDR3 size and DJ length profiles, and TRBV/TRBJ rearrangement plots. Whichever DNA sequence was most abundant in the deep sequencing data was defined as the immunodominant clone. CDR3 amino acid sequences were checked for sharing between subjects and were compared against published repertoires and the VDJdb database. TCRdb handled the public reads itself, with Q25 trimming in fastp and clone calling in MiXCR, and kept productive beta chains. Rows are unified per CDR3 protein, each entry keeping the most common DNA and genes. The V and J calls shown here were made by TCRdb, not taken from the authors' results. Across this sample there are approximately 170,000 distinct CDR3 sequences, with about 53% seen only once. 16% of the sample goes to the ten largest clones.

About this clonotype: This receptor's antigen is unknown. Base quality data are lacking; no much larger clone is found one base away.

Study-wide conclusions, independent of this receptor: Around 27 CD8+ CDR3 sequences were found to be shared between patients and controls, but these sequences appeared to be highly expressed in patients and within the immunodominant clones of the patients. Between patients and healthy controls, no significant difference in CD8+ Simpson's diversity was found (P=0.060).

The germline V gene yields ENHRY for CDR1 and SYGVKD for CDR2. Trimming at the junction amounts to 7 bases on V and 1 base on J, and the germline ends lie 14 bases apart. The CDR3 goes from the cysteine to the phenylalanine over 15 residues. The CDR3 DNA has 45 bases and is translated from base 1. Sequenced: sorted CD4+, CD8+, or CD8+CD57+ T cells (not recorded which) from PBMCs. This chain joins TRBV10-3 to TRBJ1-5; possibly the D gene is TRBD1, per 5 matching bases. The receptor's source is a human donor in good health, serving as a control. The CDR3 protein sequence reads: CAINGGAGSNQPQHF. The DNA sequence reads TGTGCCATCAACGGAGGGGCCGGGAGCAATCAGCCCCAGCATTTT.